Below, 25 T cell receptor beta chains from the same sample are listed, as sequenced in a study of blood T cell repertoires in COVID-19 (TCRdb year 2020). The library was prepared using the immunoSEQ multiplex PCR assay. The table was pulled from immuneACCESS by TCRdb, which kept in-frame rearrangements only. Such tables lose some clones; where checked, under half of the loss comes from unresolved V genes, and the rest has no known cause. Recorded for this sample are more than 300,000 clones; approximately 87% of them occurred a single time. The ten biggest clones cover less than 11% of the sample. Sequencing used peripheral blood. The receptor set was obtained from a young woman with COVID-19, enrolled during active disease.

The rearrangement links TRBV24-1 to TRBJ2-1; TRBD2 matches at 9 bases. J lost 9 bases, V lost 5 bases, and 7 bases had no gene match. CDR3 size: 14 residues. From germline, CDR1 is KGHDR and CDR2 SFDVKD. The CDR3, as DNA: TGTGCCACCAGTGTCGTTAGCGGGAGTGGTGAGCAGTTCTTC. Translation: CATSVVSGSGEQFF.

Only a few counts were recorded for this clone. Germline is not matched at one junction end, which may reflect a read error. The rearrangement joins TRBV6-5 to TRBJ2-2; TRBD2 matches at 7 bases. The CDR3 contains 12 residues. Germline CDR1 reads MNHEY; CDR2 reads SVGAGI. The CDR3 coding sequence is TGTACCAGCGGGGCGTACACCGGGGAGCTGTTTTTT. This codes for CTSGAYTGELFF.

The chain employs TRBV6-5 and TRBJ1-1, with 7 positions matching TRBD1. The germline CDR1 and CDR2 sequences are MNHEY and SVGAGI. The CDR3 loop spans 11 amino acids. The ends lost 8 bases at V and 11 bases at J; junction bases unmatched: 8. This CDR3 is CASEGGQMAFF. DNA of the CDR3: TGTGCCAGCGAGGGGGGACAGATGGCTTTCTTT.

The DNA for the CDR3 is TGTGCCAGCAGCGTGCACAGGGGTGGGAGGAATGAGCAGTTCTTC. Translation gives CASSVHRGGRNEQFF. The V call is TRBV9, the J call TRBJ2-1, with D possibly being TRBD1 (7 bases). Looked up from germline, CDR1 is SGDLS and CDR2 is YYNGEE. Trimming stripped 2 bases from V and 7 bases from J, with 16 bases between. The CDR3 has 15 residues.

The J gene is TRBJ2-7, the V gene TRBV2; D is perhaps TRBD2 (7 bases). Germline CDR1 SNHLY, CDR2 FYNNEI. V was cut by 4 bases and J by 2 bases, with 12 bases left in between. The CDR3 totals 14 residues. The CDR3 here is CASSVSGGPYEQYF. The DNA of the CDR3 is TGTGCCAGCAGTGTTTCCGGGGGGCCCTACGAGCAGTACTTC.

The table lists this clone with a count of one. CDR3 loop: CASSLAAGNEQFF. The CDR3 DNA follows: TGTGCCAGCAGCTTAGCGGCGGGCAATGAGCAGTTCTTC. J is TRBJ2-1 and V is TRBV7-9; TRBD2 might be the D (5 bases). Germline CDR1 and CDR2: SEHNR and FQNEAQ (reference sequence). The CDR3 has 13 residues. V shed 0 bases and J shed 6 bases, with 6 bases lying between them.

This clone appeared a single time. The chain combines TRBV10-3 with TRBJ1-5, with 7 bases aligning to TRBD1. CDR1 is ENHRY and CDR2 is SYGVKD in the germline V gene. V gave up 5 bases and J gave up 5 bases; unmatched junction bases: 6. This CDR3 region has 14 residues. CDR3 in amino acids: CAISRDSRDQPQHF. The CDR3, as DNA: TGTGCCATCAGTCGGGACAGTCGTGATCAGCCCCAGCATTTT.

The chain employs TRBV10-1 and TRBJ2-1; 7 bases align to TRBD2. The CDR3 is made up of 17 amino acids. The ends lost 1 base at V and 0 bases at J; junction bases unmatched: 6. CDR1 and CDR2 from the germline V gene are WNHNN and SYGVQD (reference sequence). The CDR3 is CASSEWSGLPSYNEQFF. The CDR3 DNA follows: TGCGCCAGCAGTGAGTGGTCGGGACTACCCTCCTACAATGAGCAGTTCTTC.

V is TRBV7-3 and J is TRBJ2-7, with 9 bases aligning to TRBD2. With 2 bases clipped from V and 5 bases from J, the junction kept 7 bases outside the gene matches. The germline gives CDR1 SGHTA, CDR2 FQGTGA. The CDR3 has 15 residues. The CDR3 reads CASSLAGGQVDEQYF. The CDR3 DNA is TGTGCCAGCAGCTTAGCGGGAGGGCAGGTCGACGAGCAGTACTTC.

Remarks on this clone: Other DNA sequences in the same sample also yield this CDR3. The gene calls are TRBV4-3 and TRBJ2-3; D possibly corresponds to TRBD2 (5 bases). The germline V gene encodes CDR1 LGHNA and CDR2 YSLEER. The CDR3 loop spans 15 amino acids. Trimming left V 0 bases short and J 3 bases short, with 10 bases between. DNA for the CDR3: TGCGCCAGCAGCCAAGATCGGGGTTCGACAGATACGCAGTATTTT. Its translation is CASSQDRGSTDTQYF.

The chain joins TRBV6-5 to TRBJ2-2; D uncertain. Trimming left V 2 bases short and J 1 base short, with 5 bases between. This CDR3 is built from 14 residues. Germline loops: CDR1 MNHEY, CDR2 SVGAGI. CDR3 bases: TGTGCCAGCAGTTACATTAAGAACACCGGGGAGCTGTTTTTT. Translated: CASSYIKNTGELFF.

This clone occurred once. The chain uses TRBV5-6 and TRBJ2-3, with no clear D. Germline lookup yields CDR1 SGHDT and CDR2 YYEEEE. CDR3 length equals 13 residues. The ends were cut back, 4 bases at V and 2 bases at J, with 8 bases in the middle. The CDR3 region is CASSPDSTDTQYF. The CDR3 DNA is TGTGCCAGCAGCCCCGACTCCACAGATACGCAGTATTTT.

CDR3 amino acids: CASSVGSGGPYEQYF. In nucleotides, the CDR3 is TGTGCCAGCAGCGTAGGTAGCGGGGGACCCTACGAGCAGTACTTC. The chain combines TRBV9 with TRBJ2-7; 9 bases fit TRBD2. There are 15 residues in the CDR3. Germline V gene lookup returns CDR1 SGDLS and CDR2 YYNGEE. Germline trimming cut 0 bases from V and 2 bases from J; bases unmatched to any gene: 3. The variable domain in full, with the rest retrieved from reference TRBV9 and TRBJ2-7, is DSGVTQTPKHLITATGQRVTLRCSPRSGDLSVYWYQQSLDQGLQFLIQYYNGEERAKGNILERFSAQQFPDLHSELNLSSLELGDSALYFCASSVGSGGPYEQYFGPGTRLTVT.

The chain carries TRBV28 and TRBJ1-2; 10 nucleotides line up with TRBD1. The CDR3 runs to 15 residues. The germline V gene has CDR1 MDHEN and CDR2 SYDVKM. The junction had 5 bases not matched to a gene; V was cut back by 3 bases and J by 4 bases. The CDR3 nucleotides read TGTGCCAGCAGTTTCAACGACAGGGGGCTCTATGGCTACACCTTC. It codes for CASSFNDRGLYGYTF.

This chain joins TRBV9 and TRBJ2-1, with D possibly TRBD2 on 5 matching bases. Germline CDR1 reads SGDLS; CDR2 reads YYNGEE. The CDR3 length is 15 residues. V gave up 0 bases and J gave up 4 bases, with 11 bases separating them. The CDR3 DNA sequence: TGTGCCAGCAGCGTAGACGTCGGGATTTACAATGAGCAGTTCTTC. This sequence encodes CASSVDVGIYNEQFF.

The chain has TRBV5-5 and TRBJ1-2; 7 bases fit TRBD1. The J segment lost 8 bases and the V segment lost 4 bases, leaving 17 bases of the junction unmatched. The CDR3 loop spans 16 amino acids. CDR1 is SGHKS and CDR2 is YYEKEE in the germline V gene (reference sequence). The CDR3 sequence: CASSLLGTGVAEGYTF. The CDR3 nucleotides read TGTGCCAGCAGCCTGCTAGGTACAGGGGTGGCGGAAGGCTACACCTTC. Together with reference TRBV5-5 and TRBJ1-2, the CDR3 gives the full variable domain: DAGVTQSPTHLIKTRGQQVTLRCSPISGHKSVSWYQQVLGQGPQFIFQYYEKEERGRGNFPDRFSARQFPNYSSELNVNALLLGDSALYLCASSLLGTGVAEGYTFGSGTRLTVV.

DNA of the CDR3: TGTGCCAGCAGCCCCAGCGTAGACGGCCAAGAGACCCAGTACTTC. It translates to CASSPSVDGQETQYF. The chain joins TRBV4-2 to TRBJ2-5; no clear D. V lost 4 bases and J lost 1, with 13 bases in between. Germline CDR1 reads LGHNA; CDR2 reads YNFKEQ. This CDR3 has 15 amino acids.

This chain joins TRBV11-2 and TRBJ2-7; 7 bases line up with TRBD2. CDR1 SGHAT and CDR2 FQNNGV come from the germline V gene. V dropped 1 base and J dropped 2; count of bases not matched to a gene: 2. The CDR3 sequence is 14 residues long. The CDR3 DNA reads TGTGCCAGCAGCTTAGGGGGGGGGACCTACGAGCAGTACTTC. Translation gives CASSLGGGTYEQYF.

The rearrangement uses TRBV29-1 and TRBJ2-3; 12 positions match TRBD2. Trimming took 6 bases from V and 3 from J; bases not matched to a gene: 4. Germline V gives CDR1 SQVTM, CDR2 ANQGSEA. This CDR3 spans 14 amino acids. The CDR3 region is CSVRTSGMTDTQYF. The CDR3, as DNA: TGCAGCGTCAGGACTAGCGGGATGACAGATACGCAGTATTTT.

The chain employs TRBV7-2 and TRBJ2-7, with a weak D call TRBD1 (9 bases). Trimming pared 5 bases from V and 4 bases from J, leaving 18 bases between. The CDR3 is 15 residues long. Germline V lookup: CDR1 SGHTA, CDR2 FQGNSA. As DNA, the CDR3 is TGTGCCAGCAGCCCGAGTAGCGGGACAGGGTACGAGCAGTACTTC. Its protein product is CASSPSSGTGYEQYF.

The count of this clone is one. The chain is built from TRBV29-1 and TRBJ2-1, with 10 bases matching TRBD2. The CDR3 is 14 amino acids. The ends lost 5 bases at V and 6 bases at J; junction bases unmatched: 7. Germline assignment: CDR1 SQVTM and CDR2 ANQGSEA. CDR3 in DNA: TGCAGCGTTTTAGCGGGAGGCCGGGTCAATGAGCAGTTCTTC. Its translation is CSVLAGGRVNEQFF.

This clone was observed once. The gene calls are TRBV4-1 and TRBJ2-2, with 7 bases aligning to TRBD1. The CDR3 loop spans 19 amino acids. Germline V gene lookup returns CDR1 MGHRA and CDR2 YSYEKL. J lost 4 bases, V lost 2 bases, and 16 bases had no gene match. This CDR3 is CASSQLRDSSPAGTGELFF. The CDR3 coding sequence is TGCGCCAGCAGCCAACTCCGGGACAGCTCACCGGCGGGCACCGGGGAGCTGTTTTTT.

DNA of the CDR3: TGTGCCAGCAGTCTTTCCTTTGGAGCGGGAGGCTGGGGGGAGCAGTTCTTC. Amino acids: CASSLSFGAGGWGEQFF. V usage is TRBV28 and J usage is TRBJ2-1; 9 bases are a match to TRBD2. This CDR3 region has 17 residues. With 5 bases clipped from V and 10 bases from J, the junction kept 18 bases outside the gene matches. Germline-derived CDR1 and CDR2 are MDHEN and SYDVKM.

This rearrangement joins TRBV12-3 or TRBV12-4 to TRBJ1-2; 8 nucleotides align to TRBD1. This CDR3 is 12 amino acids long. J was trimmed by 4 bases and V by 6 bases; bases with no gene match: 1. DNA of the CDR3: TGTGCCAGCAGCGGACAGGGCTATGGCTACACCTTC. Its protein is CASSGQGYGYTF.

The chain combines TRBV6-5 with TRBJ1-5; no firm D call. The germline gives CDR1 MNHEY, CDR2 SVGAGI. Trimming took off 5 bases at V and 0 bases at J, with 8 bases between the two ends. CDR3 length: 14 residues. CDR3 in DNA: TGTGCCAGCAGTCCAACAGATAGCAATCAGCCCCAGCATTTT. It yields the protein CASSPTDSNQPQHF.